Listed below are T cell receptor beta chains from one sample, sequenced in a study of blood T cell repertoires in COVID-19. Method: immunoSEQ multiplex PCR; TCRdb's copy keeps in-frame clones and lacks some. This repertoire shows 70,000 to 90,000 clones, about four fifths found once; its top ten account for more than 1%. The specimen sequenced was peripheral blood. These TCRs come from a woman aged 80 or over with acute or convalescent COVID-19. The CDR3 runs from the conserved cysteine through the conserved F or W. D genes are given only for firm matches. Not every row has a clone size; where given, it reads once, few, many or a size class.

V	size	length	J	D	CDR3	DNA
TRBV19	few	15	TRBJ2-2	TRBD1	CASQQGAANTGELFF	TGTGCCAGCCAACAGGGGGCGGCGAACACCGGGGAGCTGTTTTTT
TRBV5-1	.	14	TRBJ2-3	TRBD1	CASSWGQDTDTQYF	TGCGCCAGCAGCTGGGGACAGGACACAGATACGCAGTATTTT
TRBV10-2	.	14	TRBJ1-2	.	CASTSTTGTHGYTF	TGCGCCAGCACCTCGACAACAGGGACCCATGGCTACACCTTC
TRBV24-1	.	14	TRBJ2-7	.	CATSDPRTGHEQYF	TGTGCCACCAGTGATCCCCGAACAGGTCACGAGCAGTACTTC
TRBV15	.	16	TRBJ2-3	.	CATSGGASAITDTQYF	TGTGCCACCAGCGGAGGGGCTAGCGCCATCACAGATACGCAGTATTTT
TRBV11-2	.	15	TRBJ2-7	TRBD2	CASSLILAGGSEQYF	TGTGCCAGCAGCCTCATACTAGCGGGGGGTAGCGAGCAGTACTTC
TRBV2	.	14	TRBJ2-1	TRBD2	CASSVGLAGYEQFF	TGTGCCAGCAGTGTTGGACTAGCGGGATATGAGCAGTTCTTC
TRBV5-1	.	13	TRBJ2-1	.	CASSLFPDNEQFF	TGCGCCAGCAGCTTGTTCCCGGACAATGAGCAGTTCTTC
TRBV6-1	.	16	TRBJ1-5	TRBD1	CASSGQPGQGRQPQHF	TGTGCCAGCAGTGGACAACCGGGACAGGGACGACAGCCCCAGCATTTT
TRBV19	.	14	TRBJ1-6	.	CASSSGPYNSPLHF	TGTGCCAGTAGTAGTGGGCCCTATAATTCACCCCTCCACTTT
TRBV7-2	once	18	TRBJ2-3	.	CASSHNPGGSTSTDTQYF	TGTGCCAGCAGCCACAACCCCGGGGGATCAACTAGCACAGATACGCAGTATTTT
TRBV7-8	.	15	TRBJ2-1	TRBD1	CASNPPGTGTNEQFF	TGTGCCAGCAACCCACCCGGGACAGGGACCAATGAGCAGTTCTTC
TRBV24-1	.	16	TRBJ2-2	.	CATRDSPPRHTGELFF	TGTGCCACCAGGGACAGTCCCCCCAGGCACACCGGGGAGCTGTTTTTT
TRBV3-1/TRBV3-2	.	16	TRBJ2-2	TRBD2	CASSLPGGENTGELFF	TGTGCCAGCAGCCTCCCGGGGGGTGAGAACACCGGGGAGCTGTTTTTT
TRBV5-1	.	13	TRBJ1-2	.	CASSFDQVYGYTF	TGCGCCAGCAGCTTCGACCAGGTGTATGGCTACACCTTC
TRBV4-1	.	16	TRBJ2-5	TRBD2	CASSKGLAALQETQYF	TGCGCCAGCAGCAAGGGACTAGCGGCGCTCCAAGAGACCCAGTACTTC
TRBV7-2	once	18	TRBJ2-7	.	CASTRGGSPLLSSYEQYF	TGTGCCAGCACCAGGGGCGGCTCTCCCCTTTTAAGCTCCTACGAGCAGTACTTC
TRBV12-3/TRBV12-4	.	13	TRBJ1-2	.	CASTLTGSDGYTF	TGTGCCAGCACTCTTACAGGGAGCGATGGCTACACCTTC
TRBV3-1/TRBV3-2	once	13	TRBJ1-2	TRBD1	CASSQQGAWGYTF	TGTGCCAGCAGCCAACAGGGGGCATGGGGCTACACCTTC
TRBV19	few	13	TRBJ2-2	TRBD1	CASSPTGQVELFF	TGTGCCAGTAGTCCCACAGGACAGGTTGAGCTGTTTTTT
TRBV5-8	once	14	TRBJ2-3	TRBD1	CASSGQGNADTQYF	TGTGCCAGCAGCGGACAGGGTAACGCAGATACGCAGTATTTT
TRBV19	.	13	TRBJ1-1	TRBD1	CASSDREDTEAFF	TGTGCCAGTAGTGACAGGGAGGACACTGAAGCTTTCTTT
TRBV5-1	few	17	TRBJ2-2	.	CASSVGVTPGFSGELFF	TGCGCCAGCAGCGTGGGTGTAACGCCAGGCTTCTCCGGGGAGCTGTTTTTT
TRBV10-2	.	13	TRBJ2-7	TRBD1	CASSGGQGDEQYF	TGCGCCAGCAGCGGGGGACAGGGAGACGAGCAGTACTTC